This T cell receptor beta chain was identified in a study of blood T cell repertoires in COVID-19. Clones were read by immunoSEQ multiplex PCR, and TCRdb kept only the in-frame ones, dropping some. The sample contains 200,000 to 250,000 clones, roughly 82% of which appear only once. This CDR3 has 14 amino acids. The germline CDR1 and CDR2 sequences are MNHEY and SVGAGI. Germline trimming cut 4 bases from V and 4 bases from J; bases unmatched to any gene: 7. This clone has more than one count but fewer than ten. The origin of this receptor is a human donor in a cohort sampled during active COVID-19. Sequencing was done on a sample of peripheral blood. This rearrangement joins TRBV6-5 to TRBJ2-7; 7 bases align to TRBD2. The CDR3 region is CASSSTGGGYEQYF. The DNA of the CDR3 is TGTGCCAGCAGTTCCACGGGAGGCGGATACGAGCAGTACTTC.